Listed below are T cell receptor beta chains from one sample, sequenced in a study of blood T cell repertoires in COVID-19. Sequenced by immunoSEQ multiplex PCR; TCRdb stores in-frame clones only, minus some. This table holds 150,000 or so clones, over 75% found once. The sequenced sample consisted of peripheral blood. Receptors were obtained from a human donor in a cohort sampled during active COVID-19. The CDR3 runs from the conserved cysteine through the conserved F or W. The D gene is left open where the match is weak. A clone size is listed for some rows: how often the clone was seen (once, few, many), or a class if it is expanded.

>TRBV7-8|TRBJ1-5|-|few
CASSLASGNQPQHF
TGTGCCAGCAGCTTAGCATCGGGGAATCAGCCCCAGCATTTT
>TRBV12-5|TRBJ2-1|-|few
CASGPRGVNEQFF
TGTGCTAGTGGACCTAGGGGCGTCAATGAGCAGTTCTTC
>TRBV6-5|TRBJ2-2|-|once
CASTGNSYTGELFF
TGTGCCAGCACGGGAAACAGTTACACCGGGGAGCTGTTTTTT
>TRBV6-5|TRBJ2-5|TRBD2|-
CASSYGSSGSKETQYF
TGTGCCAGCAGTTACGGTTCTAGCGGGAGTAAAGAGACCCAGTACTTC
>TRBV10-3|TRBJ1-2|-|-
CAISEDSRYGYTF
TGTGCCATCAGTGAGGACAGTCGCTATGGCTACACCTTC
>TRBV9|TRBJ2-7|-|-
CASSNGASSYEQYF
TGTGCCAGCAGCAATGGTGCTAGCTCCTACGAGCAGTACTTC
>TRBV27|TRBJ2-3|TRBD2|once
CATQLRLAGLDTQYF
TGTGCCACCCAACTTCGACTAGCGGGGTTAGATACGCAGTATTTT
>TRBV19|TRBJ1-1|-|-
CASSIGHGAFF
TGTGCCAGTAGTATTGGGCACGGAGCTTTCTTT
>TRBV7-9|TRBJ2-4|TRBD1|-
CASSSPMTGTKNIQYF
TGTGCCAGCAGTTCACCCATGACAGGGACCAAAAACATTCAGTACTTC
>TRBV6-2/TRBV6-3|TRBJ1-1|TRBD1|-
CASSSQGANTEAFF
TGTGCCAGCAGCTCACAGGGGGCGAACACTGAAGCTTTCTTT
>TRBV9|TRBJ1-2|TRBD1|-
CASSVQGGYGYTF
TGTGCCAGCAGCGTACAGGGGGGTTATGGCTACACCTTC
>TRBV6-1|TRBJ1-3|-|-
CASSERGISGNTIYF
TGTGCCAGCAGTGAACGGGGGATCTCTGGAAACACCATATATTTT
>TRBV7-2|TRBJ1-3|TRBD1|-
CASSFQGVRNTIYF
TGTGCCAGCAGCTTTCAGGGGGTCAGAAACACCATATATTTT
>TRBV6-1|TRBJ1-1|-|-
CASSEPGEPTEAFF
TGTGCCAGCAGTGAACCGGGGGAGCCCACTGAAGCTTTCTTT
>TRBV12-3/TRBV12-4|TRBJ1-1|-|few
CASSQNTEAFF
TGTGCCAGCAGTCAGAACACTGAAGCTTTCTTT
>TRBV5-8|TRBJ1-1|-|-
CASSVTTNTEAFF
TGTGCCAGCAGCGTAACAACGAACACTGAAGCTTTCTTT
>TRBV20-1|TRBJ2-7|TRBD2|-
CSAVGGVEQYF
TGCAGTGCCGTGGGGGGGGTCGAGCAGTACTTC
>TRBV7-8|TRBJ2-7|-|many
CASSLYLDEQYF
TGTGCCAGCAGCTTATACTTGGACGAGCAGTACTTC
>TRBV3-1/TRBV3-2|TRBJ1-3|-|-
CASSISSGNTIYF
TGTGCCAGCAGCATTAGCTCTGGAAACACCATATATTTT
>TRBV27|TRBJ2-1|-|-
CASSLLRGTGNEQFF
TGTGCCAGCAGTTTACTTCGCGGGACGGGGAATGAGCAGTTCTTC
>TRBV27|TRBJ1-5|TRBD1|-
CASSPTGQNQPQHF
TGTGCCAGCAGTCCGACAGGGCAAAATCAGCCCCAGCATTTT
>TRBV7-9|TRBJ2-2|TRBD2|-
CASSARLAGEVSTGELFF
TGTGCCAGCAGCGCCCGACTAGCGGGGGAGGTGTCCACCGGGGAGCTGTTTTTT
>TRBV5-1|TRBJ2-2|TRBD2|once
CASSLRPASGNTGELFF
TGCGCCAGCAGCTTGCGGCCGGCTAGCGGGAACACCGGGGAGCTGTTTTTT
>TRBV18|TRBJ1-3|-|-
CASSPLAIHSGNTIYF
TGTGCCAGCTCACCCTTGGCCATCCACTCTGGAAACACCATATATTTT
>TRBV9|TRBJ1-1|-|-
CASSDRNF
TGTGCCAGCAGCGACAGGAATTTT
>TRBV12-5|TRBJ2-1|TRBD1|-
CASGRPDRDPYNEQFF
TGTGCTAGTGGCCGCCCCGACAGGGACCCCTACAATGAGCAGTTCTTC
>TRBV6-6|TRBJ2-5|TRBD2|-
CASSQTSAQETQYF
TGTGCCAGCAGTCAGACTAGCGCACAAGAGACCCAGTACTTC
>TRBV7-2|TRBJ1-6|-|few
CASSFSGGTESPLHF
TGTGCCAGCAGCTTCTCCGGAGGGACGGAATCACCCCTCCACTTT
>TRBV6-1|TRBJ1-2|TRBD1|-
CASSDRTGGGYTF
TGTGCCAGCAGTGACCGGACAGGGGGCGGCTACACCTTC
>TRBV7-2|TRBJ1-4|-|-
CASSAQGRANEKLFF
TGTGCCAGCAGCGCCCAGGGGAGGGCTAATGAAAAACTGTTTTTT
>TRBV19|TRBJ1-2|-|-
CASSISGGVNYGYTF
TGTGCCAGTAGTATTAGCGGGGGCGTCAACTATGGCTACACCTTC